A selection of T cell receptor beta chains follows, all from one sample in a study of T cells in Graves' hyperthyroidism and ophthalmopathy. TCRdb redid the calling of the multiplex PCR reads with MiXCR, one entry per CDR3 protein. The sample consists of 500,000 to 750,000 distinct CDR3 sequences, around 14% of them appearing once. The sequenced material came from blood. Every receptor here comes from a woman in her twenties or thirties with Graves' hyperthyroidism. Each CDR3 is given with its conserved first and last residue. A D gene is named only where the DNA matches it firmly. Only part of the rows carry a size: once, few, many, or a class if the clone is expanded.

NA	NA	TRBV14	TRBJ1-1	CASSRGWAEAFF	TGTGCCAGCAGCCGTGGGTGGGCTGAAGCTTTCTTT
TRBD2	many	TRBV7-9	TRBJ2-1	CASSLPGQFSAGGAYNEQFF	TGTGCCAGCAGCTTACCCGGTCAATTCTCTGCGGGAGGCGCCTACAATGAGCAGTTCTTC
NA	many	TRBV29-1	TRBJ2-5	CSVGQYSETQYF	TGCAGCGTTGGACAGTACTCTGAGACCCAGTACTTC
NA	many	TRBV7-8	TRBJ2-7	CASSPGTAFYEQYF	TGTGCCAGCAGCCCCGGGACGGCCTTCTACGAGCAGTACTTC
TRBD2	NA	TRBV4-3	TRBJ2-3	CASSPDPAGAVDTQYF	TGCGCCAGCAGCCCAGATCCAGCGGGAGCGGTAGATACGCAGTATTTT
TRBD2	many	TRBV20-1	TRBJ2-1	CSATLSGTAYNEQFF	TGCAGTGCTACCCTCAGCGGGACTGCGTACAATGAGCAGTTCTTC
NA	NA	TRBV18	TRBJ2-7	CASSPRAETVTHEQYF	TGTGCCAGCTCACCGAGGGCGGAAACAGTGACCCACGAGCAGTACTTC
TRBD1	few	TRBV6-1	TRBJ1-2	CASAPGAGTGPGYTF	TGTGCCAGCGCCCCGGGGGCCGGGACAGGGCCTGGCTACACCTTC
TRBD2	many	TRBV20-1	TRBJ2-1	CSALGLATIDEQFF	TGCAGTGCCCTCGGACTAGCGACGATCGATGAGCAGTTCTTC
NA	many	TRBV20-1	TRBJ1-5	CSASVVENQPQHF	TGCAGTGCTAGCGTTGTGGAAAATCAGCCCCAGCATTTT
TRBD2	NA	TRBV7-9	TRBJ2-1	CASSLGGGVYNEQFF	TGTGCCAGCAGCTTAGGCGGGGGGGTGTACAATGAGCAGTTCTTC
TRBD1	many	TRBV20-1	TRBJ1-6	CSAQTPGQGGNSPLHF	TGCAGTGCTCAGACTCCCGGACAGGGTGGCAATTCACCCCTCCACTTT
NA	NA	TRBV3-1	TRBJ2-1	CASSPLGWVNNEQFF	TGTGCCAGCAGCCCGTTGGGATGGGTTAACAATGAGCAGTTCTTC
NA	many	TRBV12-3/TRBV12-4	TRBJ2-5	CASSFGGSGETQYF	TGTGCCAGCAGTTTCGGGGGCTCGGGGGAGACCCAGTACTTC
NA	many	TRBV7-3	TRBJ2-7	CASSLYPGSDEQYF	TGTGCCAGCAGCTTATACCCAGGGTCGGACGAGCAGTACTTC
NA	many	TRBV6-2/TRBV6-3	TRBJ2-2	CASSYGGGILNTGELFF	TGTGCCAGCAGTTACGGCGGCGGGATTTTGAACACCGGGGAGCTGTTTTTT
NA	many	TRBV20-1	TRBJ1-1	CSAAGREAFF	TGCAGTGCTGCAGGTCGGGAAGCTTTCTTT
TRBD2	NA	TRBV27	TRBJ2-3	CASSLPSGRNGPDTQYF	TGTGCCAGCAGTTTACCTAGCGGGAGGAATGGTCCAGATACGCAGTATTTT
NA	few	TRBV14	TRBJ2-1	CASSQYLALRYNEQFF	TGTGCCAGCAGCCAATATCTGGCCCTACGGTACAATGAGCAGTTCTTC
TRBD1	many	TRBV28	TRBJ2-5	CASSLYRGSGETQYF	TGTGCCAGCAGTTTGTACAGGGGGTCTGGGGAGACCCAGTACTTC
NA	many	TRBV28	TRBJ2-7	CASSLVGTRFSLEQYF	TGTGCCAGCAGTTTAGTAGGAACTAGATTTTCACTCGAGCAGTACTTC
TRBD1	NA	TRBV20-1	TRBJ1-4	CSARSGTANEKLFF	TGCAGTGCTAGGTCCGGGACAGCGAATGAAAAACTGTTTTTT
NA	many	TRBV19	TRBJ1-1	CASSIEAGTMNTEAFF	TGTGCCAGTAGTATAGAGGCGGGAACCATGAACACTGAAGCTTTCTTT
TRBD2	many	TRBV29-1	TRBJ2-1	CSAPAGSGSNEQFF	TGCAGCGCCCCAGCGGGATCAGGTAGCAATGAGCAGTTCTTC
NA	many	TRBV3-1	TRBJ1-1	CASSQTGKTEAFF	TGTGCCAGCAGCCAAACAGGGAAAACTGAAGCTTTCTTT
NA	many	TRBV5-1	TRBJ2-3	CASSHEWADTQYF	TGCGCCAGCAGCCACGAGTGGGCAGATACGCAGTATTTT
TRBD1	few	TRBV25-1	TRBJ1-1	CASSESTGGFGTEAFF	TGTGCCAGCAGTGAATCGACAGGGGGGTTCGGCACTGAAGCTTTCTTT
NA	NA	TRBV7-6	TRBJ2-1	CASSLTKSYNEQFF	TGTGCCAGCAGCTTGACGAAATCCTACAATGAGCAGTTCTTC
NA	many	TRBV30	TRBJ1-2	CAWSVGRRWGYGYTF	TGTGCCTGGAGTGTTGGGAGGAGGTGGGGCTATGGCTACACCTTC
NA	few	TRBV20-1	TRBJ2-1	CSARVGRGNEQFF	TGCAGTGCTAGAGTTGGCCGGGGCAATGAGCAGTTCTTC
TRBD2	NA	TRBV9	TRBJ2-1	CASSVDGGGNEQFF	TGTGCCAGCAGCGTAGACGGGGGAGGGAATGAGCAGTTCTTC
NA	few	TRBV20-1	TRBJ1-2	CSARDNSRAMGYTF	TGCAGTGCTAGAGATAACTCCAGGGCAATGGGCTACACCTTC
NA	few	TRBV6-1	TRBJ1-1	CASSDGGYTEAFF	TGTGCCAGCAGCGACGGCGGATACACTGAAGCTTTCTTT
NA	NA	TRBV6-1	TRBJ1-5	CASSQGLNSNQPQHF	TGTGCCAGCAGTCAGGGACTGAATAGCAATCAGCCCCAGCATTTT
NA	many	TRBV4-2	TRBJ1-3	CASSSPVSGNTIYF	TGTGCCAGCAGCTCACCGGTCTCTGGAAACACCATATATTTT
TRBD2	many	TRBV7-2	TRBJ2-3	CASSLVGAGTSRDTQYF	TGTGCCAGCAGCTTAGTAGGGGCCGGGACTAGTAGGGATACGCAGTATTTT
TRBD1	many	TRBV28	TRBJ1-5	CASSDNNDYRGRNNQPQHF	TGTGCCAGCAGCGATAACAACGACTACAGGGGGAGGAACAATCAGCCCCAGCATTTT
NA	NA	TRBV5-1	TRBJ2-2	CASSLVLAPGELFF	TGCGCCAGCAGCTTGGTCTTAGCCCCCGGGGAGCTGTTTTTT
NA	many	TRBV28	TRBJ2-2	CASSLRGELFF	TGTGCCAGCAGTTTGCGCGGGGAGCTGTTTTTT
NA	NA	TRBV3-1	TRBJ1-6	CASSQGMRDWLGSYNSPLHF	TGTGCCAGCAGCCAAGGAATGCGGGACTGGTTGGGCTCCTATAATTCACCCCTCCACTTT
TRBD2	NA	TRBV24-1	TRBJ2-2	CATRVAGNTGELFF	TGTGCCACCAGAGTAGCGGGGAACACCGGGGAGCTGTTTTTT
NA	many	TRBV6-2/TRBV6-3	TRBJ2-2	CATETTNTGELFF	TGTGCCACAGAGACCACGAACACCGGGGAGCTGTTTTTT
TRBD1	NA	TRBV25-1	TRBJ2-6	CASNEFGTGVSGANVLTF	TGTGCCAGCAATGAATTTGGGACAGGGGTCTCTGGGGCCAACGTCCTGACTTTC
NA	NA	TRBV29-1	TRBJ2-2	CSTQKGFGTGELFF	TGCAGCACCCAAAAGGGGTTCGGCACCGGGGAGCTGTTTTTT
TRBD2	NA	TRBV4-2	TRBJ2-3	CASSQAVSSGGTTDTQYF	TGTGCCAGCAGCCAAGCCGTTTCTAGCGGGGGGACCACAGATACGCAGTATTTT
NA	many	TRBV7-2	TRBJ2-1	CASSSTGRPQFF	TGTGCCAGCAGCTCGACAGGGAGGCCGCAGTTCTTC
TRBD1	many	TRBV7-3	TRBJ2-7	CASSRDSTYEQYF	TGTGCCAGCAGCCGGGACAGTACCTACGAGCAGTACTTC
TRBD2	NA	TRBV20-1	TRBJ2-5	CSASSAGSAAETQYF	TGCAGTGCCAGTTCAGCGGGGAGCGCCGCGGAGACCCAGTACTTC
NA	many	TRBV14	TRBJ2-5	CASSQDRARTETQYF	TGTGCCAGCAGCCAAGACAGGGCCAGAACGGAGACCCAGTACTTC
TRBD2	NA	TRBV7-2	TRBJ2-6	CASSLRTSGNSYSGANVLTF	TGTGCCAGCAGCCTCCGGACTAGCGGAAATTCTTACTCTGGGGCCAACGTCCTGACTTTC
TRBD1	many	TRBV29-1	TRBJ2-1	CSVEVPGTGGLGQFF	TGCAGCGTCGAAGTACCCGGGACAGGGGGACTGGGGCAGTTCTTC
NA	many	TRBV20-1	TRBJ2-3	CSASETSTDTQYF	TGCAGTGCTAGCGAAACTTCCACAGATACGCAGTATTTT
NA	many	TRBV30	TRBJ2-5	CAWSVLRVSQETQYF	TGTGCCTGGAGTGTTTTGCGGGTCTCCCAAGAGACCCAGTACTTC
NA	many	TRBV20-1	TRBJ1-1	CSAPSRPGTPNTEAFF	TGCAGTGCCCCGTCCCGCCCCGGGACACCGAACACTGAAGCTTTCTTT
TRBD2	NA	TRBV2	TRBJ2-1	CASGLTSGPYNEQFF	TGTGCCAGCGGGTTGACTAGCGGGCCCTACAATGAGCAGTTCTTC
NA	NA	TRBV6-2/TRBV6-3	TRBJ2-7	CASSRTPGEQYF	TGTGCCAGCAGTCGGACCCCGGGAGAGCAGTACTTC
NA	few	TRBV4-1	TRBJ2-5	CASSQRRLEGSETQYF	TGCGCCAGCAGCCAACGTCGGTTGGAAGGTTCCGAAACCCAGTACTTC
TRBD2	NA	TRBV20-1	TRBJ2-7	CSAGLAGVYTYEQYF	TGCAGTGCCGGACTAGCGGGAGTTTACACCTACGAGCAGTACTTC